This T cell receptor (beta chain) was identified in a study of blood T cell repertoires in COVID-19. Study overall: Samples taken during acute and convalescent COVID-19 were collected in the United States, Italy and Spain. T cells, B-cell-depleted T cells, or PBMCs supplied cDNA or gDNA.

Trimming removed 0 bases from V and 1 base from J; junction bases left unmatched: 8. CDR1 and CDR2 from the germline V gene are SGHDN and FVKESK. The CDR3 loop spans 18 amino acids. Original processing notes: For nucleated cells, counts were estimated from reference gene primer amplification. Assay used: immunoSEQ multiplex PCR; TCRdb lists only in-frame clones, some missing. D and trimming come from the DNA, and the V and J calls and clone size come from that table. The data show 100,000 to 140,000 clones, with about 91% seen just once and 6.8% held by the top ten. This TCR derives from a man aged 45-65 years with active or convalescent COVID-19. V usage is TRBV14 and J usage is TRBJ2-2, with 7 bases that match TRBD1. Sequenced input: peripheral blood. CDR3 sequence (DNA): TGTGCCAGCAGCCAAGATCCCCCCAGGACAGGGAACACCGGGGAGCTGTTTTTT. Its protein product is CASSQDPPRTGNTGELFF.